Included here is one T cell receptor beta chain sequence, with context. No antigen is known for it. The data are from a study of cytomegalovirus exposure and HLA in healthy donors. Study background: The Caucasian-associated ancestry cluster contained about 80% of the approximately 420 genotyped donors.

Findings and limits, study-wide: Later findings reportedly placed an Asian-associated ancestry cluster below the roughly 730-donor mean for N-insertions.

This PCR relied on a set of 60 Vbeta primers and 13 Jbeta primers. Assay: immunoSEQ multiplex PCR; the TCRdb copy retains only in-frame clones and omits some. The sample has more than 100,000 clones, approximately 77% seen once. The receptor comes from a woman aged 40-49 years in good health and CMV-seronegative. The sequenced material came from PBMCs.

The CDR3 protein is CASSLGSGGGLGKNIQYF. CDR3 in DNA: TGTGCCAGCAGCTTGGGAAGCGGGGGGGGACTGGGCAAAAACATTCAGTACTTC. The V gene is TRBV5-4, the J gene TRBJ2-4; 10 positions match TRBD2. Per germline, CDR1 SGHNT and CDR2 YYREEE (reference sequence). V lost 0 bases to trimming and J lost 3 bases; unmatched junction nucleotides: 9. The CDR3 is 18 residues long.